Shown below are 13 T cell receptor beta chains from a single sample sequenced in a study of cytomegalovirus exposure and HLA in healthy donors. Primers for the PCR totalled 60 Vbeta and 13 Jbeta. The assay was immunoSEQ multiplex PCR, and TCRdb's table has in-frame clones only and misses some. The data contain some 200,000 clones, roughly 89% of them singletons. Sequencing was performed on PBMCs. The receptors were gathered from a woman between 18 and 30 years old in good health and CMV-seronegative.

The gene calls are TRBV18 and TRBJ1-3, with 8 bases fitting TRBD1. CDR3 length: 15 residues. Germline trimming cut 0 bases from V and 6 bases from J; bases unmatched to any gene: 4. Germline V CDR1 and CDR2: KGHSH, LQKENI. CDR3 amino acids: CASSPPGQGVNTIYF. In DNA form, the CDR3 reads TGTGCCAGCTCACCACCCGGACAGGGCGTAAACACCATATATTTT. The whole variable domain, filled in from reference TRBV18 and TRBJ1-3, reads NAGVMQNPRHLVRRRGQEARLRCSPMKGHSHVYWYRQLPEEGLKFMVYLQKENIIDESGMPKERFSAEFPKEGPSILRIQQVVRGDSAAYFCASSPPGQGVNTIYFGEGSWLTVV.

This clone was seen a handful of times. The V call is TRBV5-1, the J call TRBJ2-3; 10 positions agree with TRBD2. The CDR3 has 18 residues. Germline CDR1 and CDR2: SGHRS and YFSETQ. V was pared by 2 bases and J by 0 bases, with 9 bases of the junction left unmatched. CDR3 sequence (DNA): TGCGCCAGCAGCTTACAGCGGGAGGGCCTTACTAGCACAGATACGCAGTATTTT. Encoded protein: CASSLQREGLTSTDTQYF.

The chain has TRBV11-2 and TRBJ2-7, with D uncertain. The V end was cut by 0 bases, the J end by 4 bases, with 7 bases between. From germline, CDR1 is SGHAT and CDR2 FQNNGV. The CDR3 runs 13 residues. The CDR3 is CASSLEQPYEQYF. In DNA, the CDR3 is TGTGCCAGCAGCTTAGAACAGCCTTACGAGCAGTACTTC.

The chain is built from TRBV5-1 and TRBJ2-6, with 7 bases that match TRBD1. V gave up 4 bases and J gave up 0 bases; unmatched junction bases: 7. The CDR3 is made up of 17 amino acids. CDR1 is SGHRS, CDR2 YFSETQ, per germline. The CDR3 nucleotides read TGCGCCAGCAGCAAAACAGGGGCTCCCTCTGGGGCCAACGTCCTGACTTTC. Protein product: CASSKTGAPSGANVLTF.

The V call is TRBV5-8, the J call TRBJ2-7; tentative D call: TRBD1 (6 bases). Germline CDR1 is SGHTS and CDR2 is YDEGEE. Trimming removed 0 bases at V and 3 bases at J, with 10 bases between. There are 14 residues in the CDR3. The CDR3 bases are TGTGCCAGCAGCTTGGGGGACAATCTCTACGAGCAGTACTTC. Its protein is CASSLGDNLYEQYF.

The genes are TRBV5-6 and TRBJ2-1, with D possibly matching TRBD1 (5 bases). The V end lost 4 bases, the J end lost 7 bases, and 24 bases lay between the germline ends. This CDR3 is 17 amino acids long. Germline assignment: CDR1 SGHDT and CDR2 YYEEEE. The CDR3 is CASSPRIREKEANEQFF. DNA for the CDR3: TGTGCCAGCAGCCCACGTATCAGGGAAAAGGAAGCAAATGAGCAGTTCTTC.

Only a few counts were recorded for this clone. CDR3 protein: CASSQDGTTGNEQFF. Written as DNA, the CDR3 is TGTGCCAGCAGCCAAGATGGGACTACGGGTAATGAGCAGTTCTTC. This chain joins TRBV11-2 and TRBJ2-1; 7 bases agree with TRBD2. Germline V gene lookup returns CDR1 SGHAT and CDR2 FQNNGV. This CDR3 is 15 amino acids long. The J segment lost 7 bases and the V segment lost 5 bases, leaving 11 bases of the junction unmatched.

This clone was seen a handful of times. The chain carries TRBV19 and TRBJ2-1, with 10 nucleotides matching TRBD2. The CDR3 has 17 residues. Germline V gene sequence: CDR1 LNHDA, CDR2 SQIVND (reference sequence). V dropped 0 bases and J dropped 6; count of bases not matched to a gene: 8. Here the CDR3 DNA reads TGTGCCAGTAGTATAGATCCCAGCGGGAGGGGGGTCAATGAGCAGTTCTTC. This encodes CASSIDPSGRGVNEQFF. The full variable domain, its missing parts supplied by reference TRBV19 and TRBJ2-1, is DGGITQSPKYLFRKEGQNVTLSCEQNLNHDAMYWYRQDPGQGLRLIYYSQIVNDFQKGDIAEGYSVSREKKESFPLTVTSAQKNPTAFYLCASSIDPSGRGVNEQFFGPGTRLTVL.

This clone is a singleton in its sample. The chain combines TRBV5-1 with TRBJ2-7; 7 bases line up with TRBD1. This CDR3 has 13 amino acids. Germline assignment: CDR1 SGHRS and CDR2 YFSETQ. The junction had 4 bases not matched to a gene; V was cut back by 4 bases and J by 3 bases. As DNA, the CDR3 is TGCGCCAGCAGCCTACAGGGGAACTACGAGCAGTACTTC. Translated, it gives CASSLQGNYEQYF.

This sequence joins TRBV4-3 and TRBJ1-4; D uncertain. CDR3 length: 15 residues. With 0 bases removed from V and 4 bases from J, the gap between germline ends came to 9 bases. The germline CDR1 and CDR2 sequences are LGHNA and YSLEER. CDR3 protein: CASSQDIEGNEKLFF. The CDR3 coding sequence is TGCGCCAGCAGCCAAGATATAGAGGGTAATGAAAAACTGTTTTTT.

The chain joins TRBV6-6 to TRBJ2-7, with D perhaps TRBD2 (6 bases). This CDR3 has 14 residues. Trimming took 6 bases from V and 1 from J, leaving 13 bases between them. Germline V gene data show CDR1 as MNHNY and CDR2 as SVGAGI (reference sequence). Here the CDR3 reads CASSPSGESYEQYF. The CDR3 DNA reads TGTGCCAGCAGCCCCTCGGGGGAGTCCTACGAGCAGTACTTC.

The chain carries TRBV7-9 and TRBJ1-2; D might be TRBD1 (6 bases). Trimming took 1 base from V and 2 from J, leaving 11 bases between them. Germline V gives CDR1 SEHNR, CDR2 FQNEAQ (reference sequence). The CDR3 totals 15 residues. In DNA, the CDR3 is TGTGCCAGCAGCTTAGGGTCAGGGGCAAACTATGGCTACACCTTC. Amino acid sequence: CASSLGSGANYGYTF.

The count of this clone is one. The genes are TRBV5-4 and TRBJ2-5; D is perhaps TRBD1 (6 bases). Germline CDR1 SGHNT, CDR2 YYREEE (reference sequence). The V and J ends lost 1 base and 5 bases respectively, with 18 bases between them. The length of the CDR3 is 16 residues. CDR3: CASSLSPGVTGETQYF. Written as DNA, the CDR3 is TGTGCCAGCAGCTTGTCCCCAGGGGTTACTGGGGAGACCCAGTACTTC.